Shown below are 5 T cell receptor beta chains from a single sample sequenced in a study of control samples from healthy donors and cancer patients. Assay: immunoSEQ multiplex PCR; the TCRdb copy retains only in-frame clones and omits some. The table lists 100,000 to 150,000 clones, 80% to 95% of them singletons. The sequenced material came from blood. These receptors all stem from a man aged 18 to 30 in good health.

The chain uses TRBV20-1 and TRBJ2-1, with a weak D call TRBD2 (6 bases). The ends were cut back, 3 bases at V and 4 bases at J, with 10 bases in the middle. Germline lookup yields CDR1 DFQATT and CDR2 SNEGSKA (reference sequence). This CDR3 spans 13 amino acids. This CDR3 reads CSASRGTYNEQFF. As DNA, the CDR3 is TGCAGTGCTAGTCGCGGGACTTACAATGAGCAGTTCTTC.

The rearrangement uses TRBV3-1 (or the pseudogene TRBV3-2) and TRBJ1-4; D not certain. The length of the CDR3 is 14 residues. The germline V gene encodes CDR1 LGHDT and CDR2 YNNKEL (reference sequence). V was clipped by 3 bases and J by 6 bases, with 11 bases between them. The CDR3 bases are TGTGCCAGCAGCCAGGAGGGATGGGATGAAAAACTGTTTTTT. Translated: CASSQEGWDEKLFF.

The V and J genes are TRBV6-5 and TRBJ1-1; no firm D call. Germline CDR1 is MNHEY and CDR2 is SVGAGI. The CDR3 contains 13 residues. V lost 8 bases to trimming and J lost 1 base, with 11 bases between them. The CDR3 reads CASGPRGNTEAFF. DNA of the CDR3: TGTGCCAGCGGCCCGCGAGGGAACACTGAAGCTTTCTTT.

The genes are TRBV30 and TRBJ1-5; perhaps TRBD1 as D (6 bases). Germline-derived CDR1 and CDR2 are GTSNPN and SVGIG (reference sequence). The CDR3 loop spans 12 amino acids. Trimming stripped 0 bases from V and 10 bases from J, with 10 bases between. CDR3 region: CAWSVPGGPQHF. In DNA, the CDR3 is TGTGCCTGGAGTGTACCGGGGGGCCCCCAGCATTTT.

The rearrangement links TRBV6-5 to TRBJ2-2, with D perhaps being TRBD1 or TRBD2 (5 bases each). The germline gives CDR1 MNHEY, CDR2 SVGAGI. The germline V and J ends were trimmed by 7 bases and 2 bases, with 11 bases remaining between them. The CDR3 has 14 residues. The chain's CDR3 is CASMGEYNTGELFF. For the CDR3, the DNA is TGTGCCAGCATGGGGGAGTACAACACCGGGGAGCTGTTTTTT.